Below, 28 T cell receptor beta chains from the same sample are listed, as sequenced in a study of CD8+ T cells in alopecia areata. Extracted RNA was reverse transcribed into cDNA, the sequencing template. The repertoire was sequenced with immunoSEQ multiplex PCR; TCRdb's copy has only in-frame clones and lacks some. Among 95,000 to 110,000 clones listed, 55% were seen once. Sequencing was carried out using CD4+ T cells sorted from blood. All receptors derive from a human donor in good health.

In DNA, the CDR3 is TGTGCCAGCAGCTTACTGGGAGAGCTAGCCTACAATGAGCAGTTCTTC. Encoded protein: CASSLLGELAYNEQFF. The V gene is TRBV7-9, the J gene TRBJ2-1, with D possibly matching TRBD2 (5 bases). CDR3 length: 16 residues. V lost 2 bases to trimming and J lost 2 bases, with 13 bases between them. From germline, CDR1 is SEHNR and CDR2 FQNEAQ (reference sequence).

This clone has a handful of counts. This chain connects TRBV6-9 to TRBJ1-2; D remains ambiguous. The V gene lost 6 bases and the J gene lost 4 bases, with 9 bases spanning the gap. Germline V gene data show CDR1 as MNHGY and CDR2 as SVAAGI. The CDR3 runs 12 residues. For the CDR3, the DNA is TGTGCCAGCAGAGGGCAGACCTATGGCTACACCTTC. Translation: CASRGQTYGYTF.

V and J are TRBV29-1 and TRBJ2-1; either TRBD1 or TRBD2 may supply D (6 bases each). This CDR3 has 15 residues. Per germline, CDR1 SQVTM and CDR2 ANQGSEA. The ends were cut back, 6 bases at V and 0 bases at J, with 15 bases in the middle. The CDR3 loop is CSVDLGGNSYNEQFF. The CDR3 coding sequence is TGCAGCGTCGACTTGGGGGGCAACTCCTACAATGAGCAGTTCTTC.

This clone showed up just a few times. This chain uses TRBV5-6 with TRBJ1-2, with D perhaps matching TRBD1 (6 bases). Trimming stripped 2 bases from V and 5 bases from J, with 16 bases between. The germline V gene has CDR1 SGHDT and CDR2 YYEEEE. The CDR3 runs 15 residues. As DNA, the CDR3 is TGTGCCAGCAGCTTAGGATCGGGGGGCTTATATGGCTACACCTTC. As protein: CASSLGSGGLYGYTF.

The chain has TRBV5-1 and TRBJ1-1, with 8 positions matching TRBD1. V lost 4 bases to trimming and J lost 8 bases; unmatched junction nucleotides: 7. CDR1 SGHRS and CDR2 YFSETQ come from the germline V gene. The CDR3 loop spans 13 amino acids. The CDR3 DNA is TGCGCCAGCAGCCAGGGGACAGGCCGAGAAGCTTTCTTT. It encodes CASSQGTGREAFF. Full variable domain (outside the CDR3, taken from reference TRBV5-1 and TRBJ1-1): KAGVTQTPRYLIKTRGQQVTLSCSPISGHRSVSWYQQTPGQGLQFLFEYFSETQRNKGNFPGRFSGRQFSNSRSEMNVSTLELGDSALYLCASSQGTGREAFFGQGTRLTVV.

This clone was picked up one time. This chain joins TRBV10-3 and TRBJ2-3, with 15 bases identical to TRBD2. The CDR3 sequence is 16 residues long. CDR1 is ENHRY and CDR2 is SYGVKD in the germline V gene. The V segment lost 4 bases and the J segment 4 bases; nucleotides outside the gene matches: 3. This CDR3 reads CAISGTSGGAPDTQYF. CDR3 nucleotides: TGTGCCATCAGTGGGACTAGCGGGGGGGCGCCAGATACGCAGTATTTT.

CDR3 nucleotide sequence: TGCGCCAGCAGCTTGGCAGTTTCGTTAGAGGAAGCTTTCTTT. This translates into CASSLAVSLEEAFF. The chain carries TRBV5-1 and TRBJ1-1, with D unresolved. This CDR3 contains 14 residues. V was cut by 0 bases and J by 8 bases, with 14 bases left in between. Germline values: CDR1 SGHRS, CDR2 YFSETQ.

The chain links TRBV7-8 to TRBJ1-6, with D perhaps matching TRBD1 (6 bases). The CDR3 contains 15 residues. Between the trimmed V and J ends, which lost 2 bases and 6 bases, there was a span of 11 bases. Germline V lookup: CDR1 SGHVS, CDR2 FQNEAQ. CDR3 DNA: TGTGCCAGCAGCTTATCGGACAGTCCTAATTCACCCCTCCACTTT. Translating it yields CASSLSDSPNSPLHF.

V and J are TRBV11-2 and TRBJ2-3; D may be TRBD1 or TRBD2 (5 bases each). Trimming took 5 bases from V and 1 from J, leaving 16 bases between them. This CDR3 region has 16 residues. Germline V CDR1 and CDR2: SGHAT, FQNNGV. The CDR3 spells CASSPTAGTGTDTQYF. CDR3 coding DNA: TGTGCCAGCAGCCCTACGGCAGGGACGGGCACAGATACGCAGTATTTT.

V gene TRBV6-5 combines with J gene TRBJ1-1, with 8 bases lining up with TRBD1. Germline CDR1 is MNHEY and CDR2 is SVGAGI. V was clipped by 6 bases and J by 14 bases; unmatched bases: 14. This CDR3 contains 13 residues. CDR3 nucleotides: TGTGCCAGCAGATTAACCGGGACAGGTGAGATGTTCTTT. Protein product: CASRLTGTGEMFF.

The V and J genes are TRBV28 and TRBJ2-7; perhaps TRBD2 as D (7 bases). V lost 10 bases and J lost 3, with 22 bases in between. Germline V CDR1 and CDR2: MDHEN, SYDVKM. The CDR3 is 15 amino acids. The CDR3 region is CATGGGVLRVYEQYF. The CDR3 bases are TGTGCCACTGGGGGGGGCGTGTTACGGGTCTACGAGCAGTACTTC.

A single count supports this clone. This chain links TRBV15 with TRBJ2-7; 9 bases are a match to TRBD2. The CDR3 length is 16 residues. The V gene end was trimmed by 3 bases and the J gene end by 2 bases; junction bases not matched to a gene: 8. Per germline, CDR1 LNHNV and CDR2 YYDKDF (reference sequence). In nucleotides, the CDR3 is TGTGCCACCAGCAGGCAGATCGCGGGGGGGCCCTACGAGCAGTACTTC. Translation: CATSRQIAGGPYEQYF.

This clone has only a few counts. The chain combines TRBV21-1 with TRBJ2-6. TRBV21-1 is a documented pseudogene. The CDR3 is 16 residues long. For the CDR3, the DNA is TGTGCCAGCAGCAAAGTGGGGATCTCTGGGGCCAACGTCCTGACTTTC. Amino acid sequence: CASSKVGISGANVLTF.

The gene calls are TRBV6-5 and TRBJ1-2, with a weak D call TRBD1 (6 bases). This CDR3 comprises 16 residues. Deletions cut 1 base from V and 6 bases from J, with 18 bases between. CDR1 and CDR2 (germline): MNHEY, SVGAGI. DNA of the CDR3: TGTGCCAGCAGTTACTTGGGTGGCGGGGGGCGGAATGGCTACACCTTC. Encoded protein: CASSYLGGGGRNGYTF.

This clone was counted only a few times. As DNA, the CDR3 is TGTGCCTGGAGTGCGAAGAAGACCGGGACAAGCCCAAAGCAGGACACTGAAGCTTTCTTT. Protein product: CAWSAKKTGTSPKQDTEAFF. V is TRBV30 and J is TRBJ1-1; D is perhaps TRBD1 (6 bases). Germline loops: CDR1 GTSNPN, CDR2 SVGIG (reference sequence). The CDR3 loop spans 20 amino acids. The V and J ends lost 1 base and 3 bases respectively, with 30 bases between them.

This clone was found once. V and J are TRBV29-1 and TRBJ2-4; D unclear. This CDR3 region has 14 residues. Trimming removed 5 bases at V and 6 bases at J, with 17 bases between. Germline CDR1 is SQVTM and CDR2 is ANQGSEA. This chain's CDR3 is CSVLGSLTGNIQYF. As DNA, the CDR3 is TGCAGCGTTCTTGGCTCCCTCACCGGAAACATTCAGTACTTC.

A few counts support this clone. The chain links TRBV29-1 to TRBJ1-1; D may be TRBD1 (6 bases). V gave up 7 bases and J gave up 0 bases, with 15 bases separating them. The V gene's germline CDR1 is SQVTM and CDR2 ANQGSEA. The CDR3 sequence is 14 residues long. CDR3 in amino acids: CSAQGATLNTEAFF. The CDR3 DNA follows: TGCAGCGCACAGGGCGCAACTCTGAACACTGAAGCTTTCTTT.

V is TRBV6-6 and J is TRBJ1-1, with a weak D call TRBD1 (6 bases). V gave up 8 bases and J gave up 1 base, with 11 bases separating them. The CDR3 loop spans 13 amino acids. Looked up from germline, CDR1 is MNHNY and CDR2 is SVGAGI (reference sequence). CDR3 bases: TGTGCCAGCGGACAGCCCCCGAACACTGAAGCTTTCTTT. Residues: CASGQPPNTEAFF.

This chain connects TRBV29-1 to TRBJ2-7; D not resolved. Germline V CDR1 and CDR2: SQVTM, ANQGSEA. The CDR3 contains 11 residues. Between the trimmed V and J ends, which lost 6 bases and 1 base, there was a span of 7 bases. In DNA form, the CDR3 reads TGCAGCGTATCCAGTTCCTACGAGCAGTACTTC. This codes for CSVSSSYEQYF.

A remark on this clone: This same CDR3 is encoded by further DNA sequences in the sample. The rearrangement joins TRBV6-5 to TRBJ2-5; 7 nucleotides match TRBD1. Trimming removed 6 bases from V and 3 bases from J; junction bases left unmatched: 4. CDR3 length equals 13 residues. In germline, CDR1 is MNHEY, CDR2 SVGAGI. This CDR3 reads CASSRGQKETQYF. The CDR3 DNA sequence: TGTGCCAGCAGCCGGGGACAGAAAGAGACCCAGTACTTC.

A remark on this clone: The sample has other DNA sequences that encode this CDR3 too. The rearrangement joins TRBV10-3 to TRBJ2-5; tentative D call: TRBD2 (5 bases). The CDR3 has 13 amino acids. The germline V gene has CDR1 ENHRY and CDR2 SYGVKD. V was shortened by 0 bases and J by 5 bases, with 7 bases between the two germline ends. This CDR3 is CAISESTTETQYF. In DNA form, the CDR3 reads TGTGCCATCAGTGAGTCGACTACTGAGACCCAGTACTTC.

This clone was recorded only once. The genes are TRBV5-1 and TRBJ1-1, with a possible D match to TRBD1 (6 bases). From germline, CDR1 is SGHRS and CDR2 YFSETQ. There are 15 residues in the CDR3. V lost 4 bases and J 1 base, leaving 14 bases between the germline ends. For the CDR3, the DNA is TGCGCCAGCAGCGGGGGGGACACATCGAACACTGAAGCTTTCTTT. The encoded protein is CASSGGDTSNTEAFF.

The CDR3 coding sequence is TGTGCCAGCAGCGTCGCGGGGGGGCAGTATACGCAGTATTTT. It encodes CASSVAGGQYTQYF. The gene calls are TRBV9 and TRBJ2-3; the match to TRBD2 covers 9 bases. Germline V CDR1 and CDR2: SGDLS, YYNGEE. This CDR3 has 14 amino acids. With 2 bases clipped from V and 7 bases from J, the junction kept 5 bases outside the gene matches. The full variable domain, in which reference TRBV9 and TRBJ2-3 provide the parts outside the CDR3, is DSGVTQTPKHLITATGQRVTLRCSPRSGDLSVYWYQQSLDQGLQFLIQYYNGEERAKGNILERFSAQQFPDLHSELNLSSLELGDSALYFCASSVAGGQYTQYFGPGTRLTVL.

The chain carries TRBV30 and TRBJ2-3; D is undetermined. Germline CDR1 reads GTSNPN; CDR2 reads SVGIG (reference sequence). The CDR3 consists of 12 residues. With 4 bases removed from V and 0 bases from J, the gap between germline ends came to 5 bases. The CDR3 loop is CAWTQSTDTQYF. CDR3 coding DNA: TGTGCCTGGACCCAAAGCACAGATACGCAGTATTTT.

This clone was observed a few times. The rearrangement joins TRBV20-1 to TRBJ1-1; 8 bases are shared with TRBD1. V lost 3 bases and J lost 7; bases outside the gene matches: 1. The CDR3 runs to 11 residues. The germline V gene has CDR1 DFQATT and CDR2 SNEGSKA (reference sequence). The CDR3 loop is CSARDRVEAFF. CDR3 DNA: TGCAGTGCTAGGGACAGGGTTGAAGCTTTCTTT.

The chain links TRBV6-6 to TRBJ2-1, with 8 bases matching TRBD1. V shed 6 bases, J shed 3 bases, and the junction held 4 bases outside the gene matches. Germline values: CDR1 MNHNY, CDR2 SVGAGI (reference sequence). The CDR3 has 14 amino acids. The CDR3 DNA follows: TGTGCCAGCAGGACCGGGACAGGCTACAATGAGCAGTTCTTC. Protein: CASRTGTGYNEQFF.

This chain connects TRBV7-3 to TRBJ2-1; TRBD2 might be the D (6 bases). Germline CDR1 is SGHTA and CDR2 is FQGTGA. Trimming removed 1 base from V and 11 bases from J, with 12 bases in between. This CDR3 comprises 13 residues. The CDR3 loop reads CASSLRRGDQQFF. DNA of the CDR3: TGTGCCAGCAGCTTAAGGCGCGGGGACCAGCAGTTCTTC.

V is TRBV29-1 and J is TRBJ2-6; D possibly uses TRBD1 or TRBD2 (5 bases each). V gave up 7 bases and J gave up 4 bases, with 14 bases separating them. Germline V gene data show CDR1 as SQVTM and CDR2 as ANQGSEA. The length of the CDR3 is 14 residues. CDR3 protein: CSATGGSGANVLTF. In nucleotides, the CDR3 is TGCAGCGCCACAGGAGGCTCCGGGGCCAACGTCCTGACTTTC.